This is a list of T cell receptor beta chains from one sample in a study of tumor-infiltrating lymphocytes in primary liver carcinoma. TCRdb passed the multiplex PCR reads through MiXCR, listing each CDR3 protein once. The data contain hundreds of thousands of distinct CDR3 sequences, approximately 54% of them singletons. The sample comprised peripheral blood. All receptors derive from a woman aged 25 to 39 with primary liver carcinoma and hepatitis B virus infection. Both conserved end residues are part of each CDR3. Fields, in order: clone size, V gene, D gene, J gene, CDR3 protein, CDR3 DNA. D genes are given only for firm matches. Clone size is not always given. Where it is, it says once, few, many or a class for expanded clones.

clone_size: many
v_call: TRBV4-2
d_call: NA
j_call: TRBJ2-7
cdr3_aa: CASSQDRQATYEQYF
cdr3_nt: TGTGCCAGCAGCCAAGACAGACAGGCTACCTACGAGCAGTACTTC

clone_size: once
v_call: TRBV5-5
d_call: TRBD1
j_call: TRBJ2-5
cdr3_aa: CVSNFGTVGLETQYF
cdr3_nt: TGTGTCAGCAATTTCGGGACAGTAGGTTTAGAGACCCAGTACTTC

clone_size: many
v_call: TRBV29-1
d_call: NA
j_call: TRBJ1-5
cdr3_aa: CSAATGSRDQPQHF
cdr3_nt: TGCAGCGCTGCGACAGGTAGTCGAGATCAGCCCCAGCATTTT

clone_size: NA
v_call: TRBV6-1
d_call: NA
j_call: TRBJ1-2
cdr3_aa: CASNPVGNYGYTF
cdr3_nt: TGTGCCAGCAATCCCGTAGGGAACTATGGCTACACCTTC

clone_size: few
v_call: TRBV6-6
d_call: TRBD2
j_call: TRBJ2-1
cdr3_aa: CASSYLTSGYNEQFF
cdr3_nt: TGTGCCAGCAGTTACCTGACTAGCGGCTACAATGAGCAGTTCTTC

clone_size: NA
v_call: TRBV30
d_call: TRBD1
j_call: TRBJ2-5
cdr3_aa: CAWSSGQGGIETQYF
cdr3_nt: TGTGCCTGGAGTTCCGGACAGGGAGGCATTGAGACCCAGTACTTC

clone_size: NA
v_call: TRBV10-3
d_call: NA
j_call: TRBJ2-1
cdr3_aa: CAISGSEGGGQFF
cdr3_nt: TGTGCCATCAGTGGGTCTGAGGGCGGTGGGCAGTTCTTC

clone_size: NA
v_call: TRBV6-5
d_call: TRBD1
j_call: TRBJ2-5
cdr3_aa: CASRYTRTGRSETQYF
cdr3_nt: TGTGCCAGCAGATACACCCGGACAGGGAGATCAGAGACCCAGTACTTC

clone_size: NA
v_call: TRBV12-3/TRBV12-4
d_call: NA
j_call: TRBJ2-3
cdr3_aa: CASCRDMGGVTDTQYF
cdr3_nt: TGTGCCAGCTGCAGGGACATGGGCGGTGTGACAGATACGCAGTATTTT

clone_size: once
v_call: TRBV11-2
d_call: TRBD1
j_call: TRBJ2-1
cdr3_aa: CASSLGTGRNEQSF
cdr3_nt: TGTGCCAGCAGCTTAGGGACAGGGCGGAATGAGCAGTCATTC

clone_size: many
v_call: TRBV6-5
d_call: TRBD2
j_call: TRBJ2-1
cdr3_aa: CASSSAGMNEQFF
cdr3_nt: TGTGCCAGCAGTTCAGCGGGAATGAATGAGCAGTTCTTC

clone_size: NA
v_call: TRBV11-3
d_call: NA
j_call: TRBJ2-5
cdr3_aa: CGSSLDRGGETQHF
cdr3_nt: TGTGGCAGCAGCTTAGATAGGGGGGGAGAGACCCAGCACTTC

clone_size: NA
v_call: TRBV7-9
d_call: NA
j_call: TRBJ1-4
cdr3_aa: CTSSLGDSRPEKLFF
cdr3_nt: TGTACCAGCAGCTTAGGGGACTCTCGACCAGAAAAACTGTTTTTT

clone_size: NA
v_call: TRBV11-2
d_call: NA
j_call: TRBJ2-7
cdr3_aa: CDSSSRQFAYEQYF
cdr3_nt: TGTGACAGCAGCAGTAGACAGTTCGCCTACGAGCAGTACTTC

clone_size: NA
v_call: TRBV29-1
d_call: TRBD1
j_call: TRBJ2-2
cdr3_aa: CGVETGDMIGELFF
cdr3_nt: TGCGGCGTAGAGACAGGGGATATGATCGGGGAGCTGTTTTTT

clone_size: NA
v_call: TRBV6-5
d_call: NA
j_call: TRBJ2-2
cdr3_aa: CASSYYRSSTGELFF
cdr3_nt: TGTGCCAGCAGTTACTACAGGAGTTCCACCGGGGAGCTGTTTTTT

clone_size: once
v_call: TRBV5-4
d_call: TRBD2
j_call: TRBJ2-7
cdr3_aa: CASHLRPATSGSWAYEQYF
cdr3_nt: TGTGCCAGCCACTTGAGGCCTGCGACTAGCGGGAGTTGGGCCTACGAGCAGTACTTC

clone_size: NA
v_call: TRBV10-3
d_call: TRBD2
j_call: TRBJ2-3
cdr3_aa: CAISEPTSGGDTQYF
cdr3_nt: TGTGCCATCAGTGAGCCAACTAGCGGGGGGGATACGCAGTATTTT

clone_size: NA
v_call: TRBV30
d_call: NA
j_call: TRBJ2-7
cdr3_aa: CAWSVGGPYEQYF
cdr3_nt: TGTGCCTGGAGTGTAGGCGGTCCGTACGAGCAGTACTTC

clone_size: once
v_call: TRBV7-8
d_call: TRBD2
j_call: TRBJ2-1
cdr3_aa: CASSSGLAGGAGEQFF
cdr3_nt: TGTGCCAGCAGCTCCGGACTAGCAGGAGGGGCCGGTGAGCAGTTCTTC

clone_size: few
v_call: TRBV6-2/TRBV6-3
d_call: NA
j_call: TRBJ2-5
cdr3_aa: CASSPGSGARETQYF
cdr3_nt: TGTGCCAGCAGCCCAGGATCAGGGGCTAGAGAGACCCAGTACTTC

clone_size: many
v_call: TRBV29-1
d_call: NA
j_call: TRBJ1-2
cdr3_aa: CSVETQGLGYTF
cdr3_nt: TGCAGCGTTGAGACACAGGGTTTAGGCTACACCTTC

clone_size: NA
v_call: TRBV2
d_call: NA
j_call: TRBJ2-1
cdr3_aa: CASSPALENRQVYDEQFF
cdr3_nt: TGTGCCAGCAGTCCCGCCCTAGAGAACAGACAAGTCTACGATGAGCAGTTCTTC

clone_size: few
v_call: TRBV28
d_call: TRBD2
j_call: TRBJ2-1
cdr3_aa: CASSSRLAGVPSSYNEQFF
cdr3_nt: TGTGCCAGCAGCTCACGACTAGCGGGAGTCCCTAGCTCCTACAATGAGCAGTTCTTC

clone_size: NA
v_call: TRBV11-3
d_call: TRBD1
j_call: TRBJ2-3
cdr3_aa: CTSNPGTGEPTDTQYF
cdr3_nt: TGTACCAGCAACCCGGGTACAGGGGAGCCCACAGATACGCAGTATTTT

clone_size: NA
v_call: TRBV6-5
d_call: NA
j_call: TRBJ1-6
cdr3_aa: CANSLGRKGSPLHF
cdr3_nt: TGTGCCAACAGTTTGGGCCGGAAGGGTTCACCCCTCCACTTT